Below, one TCR beta chain is given with its context. The antigen remains undetermined. This specimen comes from a study of CXCR3-negative and CXCR3-positive naive CD8 T cells. Study as a whole: Roughly 1.5 +/- 0.3 million TRB reads came from each library, giving around 130 million in total. Study-level findings and limits: Similar TRBV-TRBJ usage was seen in naive cells (both CXCR3-negative and CXCR3-positive), but memory cells differed. Greater hydrophobicity was found in TRB CDR3s of CXCR3-positive naive cells than of CXCR3-negative naive cells.

Sorts performed in triplicate captured roughly 320,000 cells each from every CD8+ T cell subset. The length of the CDR3 is 13 residues. The germline CDR1 and CDR2 sequences are SQVTM and ANQGSEA. All TRB cDNA libraries came from 5' RACE performed with UMI labels. With the 5' RACE reads reprocessed, TCRdb shows one record per CDR3 protein and no DNA. The table for this sample gives 65,000 to 90,000 distinct CDR3 sequences. Sequences were obtained from naive CXCR3+ CD8+ T cells from blood. Documented subset: CD45RO-CCR7+CD27+CD95- naive CD8+ T cells expressing CXCR3 (TNR3+). The V call is TRBV29-1, the J call TRBJ2-1; TCRdb outputs TRBD2, but without DNA this stays unchecked. The sequence was obtained from a human donor in good health. Some clones in this sample may be carry-over from other donors' samples. The CDR3 sequence is CSTTSLVKDEQFF.